The 3 T cell receptor beta chains below come from one sample, sequenced in a study of T cells after yellow fever vaccination (dated 2019 in TCRdb). The sample's treatment or condition, from its label and the paper: live attenuated yellow fever vaccine strain. Library creation used 5' RACE. The run used an Illumina HiSeq 2500. TCRdb reprocessed the public reads (quality trimming at Q25 with fastp, clone calling with MiXCR) and kept in-frame beta chains. Identical CDR3 proteins give one entry, which carries the most common genes and DNA. Recorded for this sample are 500,000 to 650,000 distinct CDR3 sequences; approximately 13% of them occurred a single time. The top ten constitute about 14% of the sample. The sequenced sample was PBMCs, obtained on the day of the yellow fever booster vaccination. The receptors shown here come from a man in his thirties or forties who received the YFV17D yellow fever vaccine.

The chain joins TRBV12-3 or TRBV12-4 to TRBJ2-1, with TRBD2 matching 9 bases. The CDR3 runs 15 residues. The trim removed 3 bases at V and 4 bases at J, leaving 4 bases unmatched. In nucleotides, the CDR3 is TGTGCCAGCAGTTTCGGGGCGGGAGGGTACAATGAGCAGTTCTTC. Translating gives CASSFGAGGYNEQFF.

V is TRBV10-3 and J is TRBJ2-1; 12 bases map to TRBD2. This CDR3 has 14 residues. The germline gives CDR1 ENHRY, CDR2 SYGVKD. The chain's CDR3 is CAGSRTSGINEQFF. CDR3 in DNA: TGTGCAGGCTCCCGGACTAGCGGGATCAATGAGCAGTTCTTC.

CDR3: CASSWGTSVSGANVLTF. In DNA, the CDR3 is TGTGCCAGCAGTTGGGGGACTTCTGTCTCTGGGGCCAACGTCCTGACTTTC. The V gene is TRBV6-5, the J gene TRBJ2-6, with TRBD2 as a possible D gene (6 bases). Trimming shortened V by 4 bases and J by 0 bases, and 13 bases separated the two germline ends. This CDR3 is built from 17 residues. Germline V gene lookup returns CDR1 MNHEY and CDR2 SVGAGI.